A single sample is the source of the 13 T cell receptor beta chains below, sequenced in a study of shared T cell receptors in the human thymus (dated by TCRdb to the early 2020s). The library was made by the immunoSEQ multiplex PCR assay. TCRdb's version of the immuneACCESS table is confined to in-frame rearrangements and falls short of the full clone set. An unresolved V gene accounts for under half of the shortfall where checked; the remainder is of unknown origin. The sample table records over 450,000 clones; about 80% of these occur just once. The ten largest make up about 0.014% of the sample. These same data were also listed under a study on human thymus T cells.

Source material: thymocytes. The receptors stem from a boy younger than two with a congenital heart defect. Donor details come from another sample of the same person, matched by shared clones.

As for this clone: The same CDR3 can be traced to other DNA sequences in this sample. This rearrangement joins TRBV5-1 to TRBJ1-1; the D is unclear. CDR3 length: 13 residues. Trimming took off 0 bases at V and 1 base at J, with 4 bases between the two ends. Germline CDR1 and CDR2: SGHRS and YFSETQ. CDR3 nucleotides: TGCGCCAGCAGCTTGGGCAGGAACACTGAAGCTTTCTTT. Amino acid sequence: CASSLGRNTEAFF.

This chain uses TRBV4-3 with TRBJ2-5, with TRBD1 matching over 12 bases. The CDR3 is made up of 18 amino acids. The ends lost 2 bases at V and 5 bases at J; junction bases unmatched: 12. Germline V gene data show CDR1 as LGHNA and CDR2 as YSLEER. CDR3 nucleotides: TGCGCCAGCAGCCAATACGGGGCGGGACAGGGGGCGCGGGAGACCCAGTACTTC. This encodes CASSQYGAGQGARETQYF.

This chain connects TRBV28 to TRBJ2-3; 14 positions agree with TRBD2. The CDR3 runs 16 residues. Germline V gives CDR1 MDHEN, CDR2 SYDVKM. V gave up 5 bases and J gave up 3 bases; unmatched junction bases: 4. CDR3 DNA sequence: TGTGCCAGCAGTCTGCGGACTAGCGGGAGGACAGATACGCAGTATTTT. Encoded protein: CASSLRTSGRTDTQYF.

This clone has more than one count but fewer than ten. The CDR3 nucleotides are TGCGCCAGCAGCCAAGGTTCAGGGGGAGGCTACGAGCAGTACTTC. Translation gives CASSQGSGGGYEQYF. V usage is TRBV4-3 and J usage is TRBJ2-7; weak D call: TRBD1 (7 bases). Per germline, CDR1 LGHNA and CDR2 YSLEER. The germline V and J ends were trimmed by 1 base and 3 bases, with 13 bases remaining between them. The CDR3 is 15 residues long.

V gene TRBV9 combines with J gene TRBJ1-1; D perhaps matches TRBD1 (5 bases). The V gene's germline CDR1 is SGDLS and CDR2 YYNGEE. This CDR3 region has 14 residues. Deletions cut 0 bases from V and 11 bases from J, with 17 bases between. The DNA of the CDR3 is TGTGCCAGCAGCGTAGGGCCAGGGAGGCGTTCTGCTTTCTTT. Encoded protein: CASSVGPGRRSAFF. The whole variable domain, filled in from reference TRBV9 and TRBJ1-1, reads DSGVTQTPKHLITATGQRVTLRCSPRSGDLSVYWYQQSLDQGLQFLIQYYNGEERAKGNILERFSAQQFPDLHSELNLSSLELGDSALYFCASSVGPGRRSAFFGQGTRLTVV.

J is TRBJ2-7 and V is TRBV11-2; D is perhaps TRBD2 (5 bases). Germline CDR1 reads SGHAT; CDR2 reads FQNNGV. The CDR3 extends over 14 amino acids. V was pared by 5 bases and J by 0 bases, with 11 bases between. CDR3 DNA sequence: TGTGCCAGCAGCAGCTTCGGGAACTCCTACGAGCAGTACTTC. This encodes CASSSFGNSYEQYF.

This clone showed up just a few times. V gene TRBV28 combines with J gene TRBJ2-3; 11 bases match TRBD2. CDR1 is MDHEN, CDR2 SYDVKM, per germline. The CDR3 sequence is 20 residues long. The V segment lost 5 bases and the J segment 0 bases; nucleotides outside the gene matches: 16. The CDR3 is CASSPLGLAEPPASTDTQYF. The CDR3 nucleotides are TGTGCCAGCAGTCCCCTGGGACTAGCGGAACCACCCGCTAGCACAGATACGCAGTATTTT.

The rearrangement joins TRBV28 to TRBJ2-7; 7 bases line up with TRBD2. The CDR3 has 16 amino acids. The trim removed 5 bases at V and 6 bases at J, leaving 16 bases unmatched. CDR1 MDHEN and CDR2 SYDVKM come from the germline V gene. Here the CDR3 DNA reads TGTGCCAGCAGTCGCATTCCGTGGGGGAGGGCCTGCGAGCAGTACTTC. Amino acids: CASSRIPWGRACEQYF.

V gene TRBV30 combines with J gene TRBJ2-3, with TRBD2 as a possible D gene (5 bases). The V end was cut by 0 bases, the J end by 1 base, with 11 bases between. This CDR3 has 15 amino acids. Per the germline V gene, CDR1 is GTSNPN and CDR2 is SVGIG (reference sequence). As DNA, the CDR3 is TGTGCCTGGAGTGTAGGTATTAGCGGCACAGATACGCAGTATTTT. As protein: CAWSVGISGTDTQYF.

This chain joins TRBV5-4 and TRBJ1-2, with TRBD1 identical over 11 bases. J lost 0 bases, V lost 3 bases, and 7 bases had no gene match. The CDR3 sequence is 17 residues long. Germline CDR1 SGHNT, CDR2 YYREEE (reference sequence). CDR3 coding DNA: TGTGCCAGCAGCTGGTGGGACAGGGGGAAGACTAACTATGGCTACACCTTC. Translated, it gives CASSWWDRGKTNYGYTF.

This chain joins TRBV4-1 and TRBJ2-2, with a weak D call TRBD1 (6 bases). V lost 4 bases and J 4 bases, leaving 16 bases between the germline ends. The V gene's germline CDR1 is MGHRA and CDR2 YSYEKL. The CDR3 extends over 16 amino acids. The CDR3 reads CASSLGAGESTGELFF. CDR3 sequence (DNA): TGCGCCAGCAGCCTCGGCGCAGGGGAGAGCACCGGGGAGCTGTTTTTT.

The gene calls are TRBV7-8 and TRBJ1-5, with no clear D. The CDR3 spans 15 residues. The germline V gene encodes CDR1 SGHVS and CDR2 FQNEAQ. The V gene lost 5 bases and the J gene lost 2 bases, with 13 bases spanning the gap. DNA for the CDR3: TGTGCCAGCAGCGCTTCCACGGGTGGCAATCAGCCCCAGCATTTT. This codes for CASSASTGGNQPQHF.

The V call is TRBV28, the J call TRBJ1-1; D is uncertain. The ends were cut back, 4 bases at V and 10 bases at J, with 10 bases in the middle. The CDR3 has 11 amino acids. The germline V gene encodes CDR1 MDHEN and CDR2 SYDVKM. The DNA for the CDR3 is TGTGCCAGCAGTTCTAGCTTGAGAGCTTTCTTT. Its translation: CASSSSLRAFF.